One sample yielded the 14 T cell receptor beta chains listed below, sequenced in a study of cytomegalovirus exposure and HLA in healthy donors. PCR employed 60 Vbeta and 13 Jbeta primers. Sequencing was performed with immunoSEQ multiplex PCR; in TCRdb, only in-frame clones are kept and a portion is missing. The profile shows almost 200,000 clones, approximately 79% of them singletons. The specimen was PBMCs. The source of these receptors is a woman aged 30 to 39 in good health and CMV-seropositive.

The V and J genes are TRBV25-1 and TRBJ1-4, with unresolved D. Germline V gene data show CDR1 as MGHDK and CDR2 as SYGVNS. The CDR3 loop spans 13 amino acids. The germline V and J ends were trimmed by 2 bases and 8 bases, with 9 bases remaining between them. The CDR3 DNA reads TGTGCCAGCAGTGAAGGTCGAGAAGAAAAACTGTTTTTT. Its protein is CASSEGREEKLFF. Full variable domain (outside the CDR3, taken from reference TRBV25-1 and TRBJ1-4): EADIYQTPRYLVIGTGKKITLECSQTMGHDKMYWYQQDPGMELHLIHYSYGVNSTEKGDLSSESTVSRIRTEHFPLTLESARPSHTSQYLCASSEGREEKLFFGSGTQLSVL.

This rearrangement joins TRBV6-5 to TRBJ1-1; TRBD1 matches 12 bases. The germline gives CDR1 MNHEY, CDR2 SVGAGI. The CDR3 runs to 14 residues. J was trimmed by 5 bases and V by 7 bases; bases with no gene match: 5. The CDR3 protein is CASKRDRGRTEAFF. CDR3 nucleotide sequence: TGTGCCAGCAAACGGGACAGGGGGCGAACTGAAGCTTTCTTT.

CDR3 nucleotides: TGTGCCAGCAGCTCCCCTAGCGGGGGGGCTCGGGAGACCCAGTACTTC. It is translated as CASSSPSGGARETQYF. The rearrangement uses TRBV27 and TRBJ2-5; 12 bases are a match to TRBD2. Germline V CDR1 and CDR2: MNHEY, SMNVEV (reference sequence). V was pared by 6 bases and J by 5 bases, with 10 bases of the junction left unmatched. This CDR3 spans 16 amino acids.

The chain employs TRBV10-1 and TRBJ2-1, with TRBD2 matching over 10 bases. Looked up from germline, CDR1 is WNHNN and CDR2 is SYGVQD (reference sequence). This CDR3 contains 18 residues. V was pared by 2 bases and J by 4 bases, with 11 bases of the junction left unmatched. The CDR3 sequence: CASSEGSSGGFAYNEQFF. The DNA for the CDR3 is TGCGCCAGCAGTGAGGGGTCTAGCGGGGGATTTGCGTACAATGAGCAGTTCTTC.

V and J are TRBV7-7 and TRBJ2-7; 8 bases map to TRBD1. V lost 3 bases and J lost 7; bases outside the gene matches: 8. There are 14 residues in the CDR3. The germline gives CDR1 SSHAT, CDR2 FNYEAQ (reference sequence). The CDR3 loop reads CASSFGQGAREQYF. CDR3 coding DNA: TGTGCCAGCAGCTTCGGGCAGGGGGCGCGGGAGCAGTACTTC.

V gene TRBV27 combines with J gene TRBJ1-4; possible D gene TRBD1, 6 bases. Trimming took off 7 bases at V and 0 bases at J, with 12 bases between the two ends. CDR1 is MNHEY, CDR2 SMNVEV, per germline (reference sequence). The CDR3 consists of 15 residues. CDR3 DNA: TGTGCCAGCAAGCAGGGGCTTGCAACTAATGAAAAACTGTTTTTT. Protein: CASKQGLATNEKLFF. The variable domain in full, with the rest retrieved from reference TRBV27 and TRBJ1-4, is EAQVTQNPRYLITVTGKKLTVTCSQNMNHEYMSWYRQDPGLGLRQIYYSMNVEVTDKGDVPEGYKVSRKEKRNFPLILESPSPNQTSLYFCASKQGLATNEKLFFGSGTQLSVL.

CDR3 coding DNA: TGCGCCAGCAGCCCGGGGCTGCTGACAGGGCCCAATCAGCCCCAGCATTTT. Protein product: CASSPGLLTGPNQPQHF. This chain uses TRBV4-1 with TRBJ1-5, with 7 bases fitting TRBD1. V was pared by 4 bases and J by 3 bases, with 12 bases of the junction left unmatched. The CDR3 has 17 residues. From germline, CDR1 is MGHRA and CDR2 YSYEKL.

V usage is TRBV5-1 and J usage is TRBJ1-1; weak D call: TRBD1 (5 bases). Germline V CDR1 and CDR2: SGHRS, YFSETQ. V dropped 2 bases and J dropped 7 bases, with 15 bases sitting between them. The CDR3 extends over 14 amino acids. The DNA of the CDR3 is TGCGCCAGCAGCTTCTCCCAGGGATCTGGTGAAGCTTTCTTT. Translated, it gives CASSFSQGSGEAFF.

The rearrangement joins TRBV4-1 to TRBJ2-1, with 14 bases aligning to TRBD2. This CDR3 has 16 residues. V lost 0 bases, J lost 8 bases, and 3 bases stayed unmatched. Germline loops: CDR1 MGHRA, CDR2 YSYEKL. CDR3 bases: TGCGCCAGCAGCCAAGATCGGACTAGCGGGAGGTATGAGCAGTTCTTC. Translating it yields CASSQDRTSGRYEQFF.

This rearrangement joins TRBV7-2 to TRBJ2-1; the match to TRBD2 covers 8 bases. The CDR3 sequence is 15 residues long. Germline CDR1 is SGHTA and CDR2 is FQGNSA. V lost 7 bases and J lost 2; bases outside the gene matches: 7. The CDR3 loop reads CASTEAGLAYNEQFF. The CDR3 DNA reads as TGTGCCAGCACCGAAGCGGGACTAGCCTACAATGAGCAGTTCTTC.

The rearrangement uses TRBV9 and TRBJ2-1; TRBD2 agrees at 10 bases. The CDR3 contains 15 residues. In germline, CDR1 is SGDLS, CDR2 YYNGEE. V dropped 0 bases and J dropped 5; count of bases not matched to a gene: 2. The CDR3 region is CASSVGGLANNEQFF. The CDR3 bases are TGTGCCAGCAGCGTAGGGGGACTAGCGAACAATGAGCAGTTCTTC.

The V gene is TRBV7-8, the J gene TRBJ1-6, with D hard to call. V lost 1 base to trimming and J lost 10 bases, with 11 bases between them. CDR3 length: 14 amino acids. Germline CDR1 reads SGHVS; CDR2 reads FQNEAQ. CDR3 DNA: TGTGCCAGCAGCTTAGGGCTGTCGGGGTCACCCCTCCACTTT. Protein sequence: CASSLGLSGSPLHF.

The chain uses TRBV10-3 and TRBJ1-1; tentative D call: TRBD1 (5 bases). The germline V and J ends were trimmed by 6 bases and 1 base, with 9 bases remaining between them. This CDR3 region has 13 residues. The germline V gene has CDR1 ENHRY and CDR2 SYGVKD. CDR3: CAISAQGNTEAFF. In nucleotides, the CDR3 is TGTGCCATCAGCGCTCAGGGGAACACTGAAGCTTTCTTT.

This rearrangement joins TRBV10-1 to TRBJ2-2; TRBD2 agrees at 8 bases. This CDR3 comprises 15 residues. Unmatched junction bases numbered 5, after V lost 4 bases and J lost 4 bases. Per the germline V gene, CDR1 is WNHNN and CDR2 is SYGVQD (reference sequence). For the CDR3, the DNA is TGCGCCAGCAGTGGGGGACGGGGGGGCACCGGGGAGCTGTTTTTT. Protein: CASSGGRGGTGELFF.